This T cell receptor (beta chain) emerged from a study of blood T cell repertoires in COVID-19. For the study at large: The cDNA or gDNA used as material had been derived from T cells, B-cell-depleted T cells, or PBMCs.

The protocol was immunoSEQ multiplex PCR, while the TCRdb copy is restricted to in-frame clones and leaves out a portion. Of roughly 100,000 clones in the sample, roughly 80% were seen once. Trimming cost V 8 bases and J 2 bases; bases outside gene matches: 9. Germline V gene data show CDR1 as LNHDA and CDR2 as SQIVND (reference sequence). CDR3 length equals 16 residues. Sequenced: peripheral blood. This chain uses TRBV19 with TRBJ2-1; 10 nucleotides match TRBD1. This clonotype was obtained from a human donor in a cohort sampled during active COVID-19. This chain's CDR3 is CASHPGTGVPYNEQFF. CDR3 bases: TGTGCCAGTCACCCCGGGACAGGGGTTCCCTACAATGAGCAGTTCTTC.